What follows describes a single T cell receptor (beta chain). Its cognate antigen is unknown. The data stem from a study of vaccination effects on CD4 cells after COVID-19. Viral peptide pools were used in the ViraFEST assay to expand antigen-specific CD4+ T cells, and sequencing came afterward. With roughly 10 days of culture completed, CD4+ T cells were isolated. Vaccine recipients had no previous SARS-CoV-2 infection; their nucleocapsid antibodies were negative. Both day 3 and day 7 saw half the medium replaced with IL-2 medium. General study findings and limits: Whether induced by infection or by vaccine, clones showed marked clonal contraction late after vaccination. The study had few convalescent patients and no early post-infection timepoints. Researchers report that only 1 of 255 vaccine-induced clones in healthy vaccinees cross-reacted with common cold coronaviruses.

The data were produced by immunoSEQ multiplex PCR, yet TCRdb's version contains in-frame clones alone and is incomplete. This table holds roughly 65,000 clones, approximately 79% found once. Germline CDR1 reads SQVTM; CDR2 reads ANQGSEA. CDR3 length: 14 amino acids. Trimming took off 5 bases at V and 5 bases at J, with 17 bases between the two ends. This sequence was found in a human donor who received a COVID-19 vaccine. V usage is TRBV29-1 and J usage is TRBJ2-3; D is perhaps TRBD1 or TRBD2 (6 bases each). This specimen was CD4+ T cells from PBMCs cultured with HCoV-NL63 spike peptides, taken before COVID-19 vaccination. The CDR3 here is CSVRETGAIDTQYF. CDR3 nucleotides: TGCAGCGTTCGGGAGACAGGCGCCATAGATACGCAGTATTTT.